These 17 T cell receptor beta chains were sequenced from one sample in a study of blood T cell repertoires in COVID-19. The data were produced by immunoSEQ multiplex PCR, yet TCRdb's version contains in-frame clones alone and is incomplete. The sample contains 250,000 to 350,000 clones, about nine tenths of which appear only once. The sample comprised peripheral blood. The origin of the receptors is a woman aged 50 to 65 with COVID-19, enrolled during active disease.

V is TRBV10-1 and J is TRBJ2-7, with a tentative D call TRBD2 (6 bases). V was trimmed by 4 bases and J by 2 bases, leaving 12 bases between them. The CDR3 loop spans 14 amino acids. Germline V CDR1 and CDR2: WNHNN, SYGVQD (reference sequence). The CDR3 DNA is TGCGCCAGCAGTGCCAGCGGGCCACCCTACGAGCAGTACTTC. Amino acids: CASSASGPPYEQYF.

V usage is TRBV7-9 and J usage is TRBJ1-2, with 7 nucleotides matching TRBD1. This CDR3 is built from 13 residues. Germline CDR1 SEHNR, CDR2 FQNEAQ (reference sequence). V shed 5 bases and J 4 bases; nucleotides not matched to a gene: 4. CDR3 in amino acids: CASSRDSVYGYTF. As DNA, the CDR3 is TGTGCCAGCAGCCGGGACAGCGTCTATGGCTACACCTTC.

This clone was counted a few times. V gene TRBV11-3 combines with J gene TRBJ1-6; 7 bases are a match to TRBD1. Germline assignment: CDR1 SGHNT and CDR2 YENEEA. V shed 5 bases, J shed 6 bases, and the junction held 4 bases outside the gene matches. The CDR3 totals 14 residues. The CDR3 DNA reads TGTGCCAGCAGCCACAGACAGGGTAATTCACCCCTCCACTTT. It codes for CASSHRQGNSPLHF.

The rearrangement joins TRBV5-4 to TRBJ2-5; D remains ambiguous. This CDR3 comprises 15 residues. Per germline, CDR1 SGHNT and CDR2 YYREEE (reference sequence). The V gene lost 0 bases and the J gene lost 2 bases, with 11 bases spanning the gap. CDR3 loop: CASSLESLVQETQYF. DNA for the CDR3: TGTGCCAGCAGCTTGGAGAGTCTGGTGCAAGAGACCCAGTACTTC.

V usage is TRBV4-1 and J usage is TRBJ2-5; unclear D gene. The V end lost 3 bases, the J end lost 9 bases, and 17 bases lay between the germline ends. Germline loops: CDR1 MGHRA, CDR2 YSYEKL. CDR3 length: 14 amino acids. CDR3 nucleotide sequence: TGCGCCAGCAGCCACCCAAGCCGAGAGGCTTCCCAGTACTTC. This codes for CASSHPSREASQYF.

V is TRBV5-1 and J is TRBJ2-5; 10 bases align to TRBD1. CDR3 length: 16 amino acids. Germline trimming cut 0 bases from V and 2 bases from J; bases unmatched to any gene: 4. CDR1 is SGHRS, CDR2 YFSETQ, per germline. The DNA of the CDR3 is TGCGCCAGCAGCTTGGCTCTGGACAGGGGGCAAGAGACCCAGTACTTC. Residues: CASSLALDRGQETQYF.

This chain links TRBV25-1 with TRBJ2-2; no reliable D call. Between the trimmed V and J ends, which lost 4 bases and 0 bases, there was a span of 9 bases. Germline V gives CDR1 MGHDK, CDR2 SYGVNS. The CDR3 runs to 15 residues. The CDR3 DNA follows: TGTGCCAGCAGTGCGAGGTCCGCGAACACCGGGGAGCTGTTTTTT. It codes for CASSARSANTGELFF.

Only one count was recorded for this clone. The CDR3 loop is CASSDPTGIVYEQYF. The CDR3 DNA reads as TGTGCCAGCAGTGACCCGACAGGGATAGTCTACGAGCAGTACTTC. This chain links TRBV6-2 or TRBV6-3 with TRBJ2-7; TRBD1 agrees at 7 bases. Per the germline V gene, CDR1 is MNHEY and CDR2 is SVGEGT. V lost 5 bases to trimming and J lost 3 bases; unmatched junction nucleotides: 10. The CDR3 length is 15 residues.

V and J are TRBV12-2 and TRBJ2-7; the tabulated D call, TRBD2, remains unverified against the DNA. TRBV12-2 is described as a pseudogene. CDR3 length: 14 residues. CDR3 amino acids: CASRLGTSGYEQYF. Here the CDR3 DNA reads TGTGCAAGTCGCCTTGGGACTAGCGGATACGAGCAGTACTTC.

The chain uses TRBV24-1 and TRBJ2-1, with TRBD1 matching over 11 bases. Germline loops: CDR1 KGHDR, CDR2 SFDVKD. Trimming at V came to 3 bases and at J to 5 bases, leaving 2 bases not matched to a gene. CDR3 size: 15 residues. CDR3 in amino acids: CATSDPGQGDNEQFF. CDR3 in DNA: TGTGCCACCAGTGATCCGGGACAGGGGGACAATGAGCAGTTCTTC.

The chain employs TRBV5-1 and TRBJ2-3; TRBD2 aligns across 11 bases. CDR3 size: 17 residues. Looked up from germline, CDR1 is SGHRS and CDR2 is YFSETQ. After removal of 4 bases from V and 3 bases from J, the junction contained 10 bases not matched to a gene. CDR3 sequence (DNA): TGCGCCAGCAGCAGCCATACCGGGACTAGCGGAACAGATACGCAGTATTTT. Amino acids: CASSSHTGTSGTDTQYF.

This clone was counted a single time. The chain combines TRBV5-4 with TRBJ1-1; 8 bases fit TRBD1. The germline V gene encodes CDR1 SGHNT and CDR2 YYREEE (reference sequence). Germline trimming cut 4 bases from V and 4 bases from J; bases unmatched to any gene: 18. The CDR3 consists of 18 residues. CDR3 residues: CASSPGGRGRLIRTEAFF. The CDR3 nucleotides are TGTGCCAGCAGCCCAGGCGGCAGGGGGCGCCTTATTCGCACTGAAGCTTTCTTT.

This chain links TRBV24-1 with TRBJ2-1; D is possibly TRBD1 (6 bases). This CDR3 has 15 residues. Between the trimmed V and J ends, which lost 4 bases and 7 bases, there was a span of 16 bases. Germline assignment: CDR1 KGHDR and CDR2 SFDVKD. The CDR3 nucleotides read TGTGCCACCAGTGACCCGACAGGTAGAGTAAATGAGCAGTTCTTC. Its translation: CATSDPTGRVNEQFF.

V gene TRBV21-1 combines with J gene TRBJ2-5; TRBD1, as called in the table, went unchecked against the DNA. TRBV21-1 is noted as a pseudogene. This CDR3 spans 12 amino acids. CDR3 sequence (DNA): TGTGCCAGCAGCACCCAACAAGAGACCCAGTACTTC. This codes for CASSTQQETQYF.

The chain combines TRBV15 with TRBJ1-2; perhaps TRBD1 as D (6 bases). Trimming removed 0 bases from V and 4 bases from J, with 15 bases in between. The CDR3 contains 16 residues. CDR1 is LNHNV, CDR2 YYDKDF, per germline (reference sequence). The CDR3 nucleotides read TGTGCCACCAGCAGAGATCACGGGGAGGGGGGCTATGGCTACACCTTC. Encoded protein: CATSRDHGEGGYGYTF.

There are a few counts of this clone. The V and J genes are TRBV7-9 and TRBJ2-1; a weak D match, TRBD2 (5 bases). The germline V gene encodes CDR1 SEHNR and CDR2 FQNEAQ (reference sequence). This CDR3 region has 13 residues. The V and J ends lost 5 bases and 8 bases respectively, with 13 bases between them. CDR3 in amino acids: CASSNDPRDEQFF. CDR3 DNA sequence: TGTGCCAGCAGCAACGACCCGAGGGATGAGCAGTTCTTC.

This chain links TRBV6-6 with TRBJ1-2, with D maybe TRBD1 (5 bases). This CDR3 spans 14 amino acids. CDR1 and CDR2 from the germline V gene are MNHNY and SVGAGI (reference sequence). The V end lost 6 bases, the J end lost 6 bases, and 17 bases lay between the germline ends. This CDR3 reads CASSLGGRWDGYTF. The CDR3 nucleotides read TGTGCCAGCAGCCTCGGGGGTCGGTGGGATGGCTACACCTTC.